The 20 T cell receptor beta chains in this list originate from one sample, sequenced in a study of cytomegalovirus exposure and HLA in healthy donors. The PCR employed 60 Vbeta primers together with 13 Jbeta primers. Clones were read by immunoSEQ multiplex PCR, and TCRdb kept only the in-frame ones, dropping some. Among more than 80,000 clones, roughly four fifths were seen once, and the ten largest hold under 7.5%. What was sequenced was PBMCs. The receptors stem from a woman in her forties or fifties in good health and CMV-seropositive.

The chain carries TRBV28 and TRBJ2-7; 7 bases are shared with TRBD1. V dropped 5 bases and J dropped 5; count of bases not matched to a gene: 15. This CDR3 contains 16 residues. CDR1 and CDR2 (germline): MDHEN, SYDVKM. CDR3 in DNA: TGTGCCAGCAGTCCTCCAAGAGAGGGGGCTACCCACGAGCAGTACTTC. Translating gives CASSPPREGATHEQYF.

The V call is TRBV18, the J call TRBJ2-2, with TRBD2 identical over 9 bases. The CDR3 is made up of 15 amino acids. Looked up from germline, CDR1 is KGHSH and CDR2 is LQKENI. V shed 3 bases, J shed 3 bases, and the junction held 2 bases outside the gene matches. The CDR3 protein is CASSPSGGDTGELFF. CDR3 DNA: TGTGCCAGCTCACCTAGCGGGGGCGACACCGGGGAGCTGTTTTTT.

The chain uses TRBV2 and TRBJ1-2, with TRBD1 identical over 7 bases. The CDR3 is 13 residues long. The germline V gene encodes CDR1 SNHLY and CDR2 FYNNEI. Unmatched junction bases numbered 3, after V lost 6 bases and J lost 2 bases. DNA for the CDR3: TGTGCCAGCAGCGGGGGACAGAACTATGGCTACACCTTC. Translated, it gives CASSGGQNYGYTF.

The chain has TRBV5-1 and TRBJ2-3; D is undetermined. In germline, CDR1 is SGHRS, CDR2 YFSETQ. The V gene lost 0 bases and the J gene lost 0 bases, with 11 bases spanning the gap. This CDR3 region has 16 residues. Written as DNA, the CDR3 is TGCGCCAGCAGCTTGGCTCGCACAGCTAGCACAGATACGCAGTATTTT. Encoded protein: CASSLARTASTDTQYF.

V usage is TRBV5-1 and J usage is TRBJ2-2, with a possible D match to TRBD2 (6 bases). CDR1 and CDR2 from the germline V gene are SGHRS and YFSETQ. V lost 0 bases and J lost 5, with 11 bases in between. The CDR3 extends over 15 amino acids. The CDR3 loop reads CASSLGAGRTGELFF. Here the CDR3 DNA reads TGCGCCAGCAGCTTGGGCGCGGGGCGGACCGGGGAGCTGTTTTTT.

The chain recombines TRBV7-9 with TRBJ2-7; TRBD1 matches at 9 bases. The ends lost 4 bases at V and 3 bases at J; junction bases unmatched: 1. The length of the CDR3 is 13 residues. CDR1 and CDR2 from the germline V gene are SEHNR and FQNEAQ (reference sequence). In DNA, the CDR3 is TGTGCCAGCAGCTGGGACAGGGTCTACGAGCAGTACTTC. Translated, it gives CASSWDRVYEQYF.

The V call is TRBV4-1, the J call TRBJ2-3, with 12 bases fitting TRBD2. The CDR3 consists of 20 residues. CDR1 and CDR2 (germline): MGHRA, YSYEKL. Losses at the gene ends were 0 bases for V and 2 bases for J; bases not matched to a gene: 12. Here the CDR3 reads CASSQDLSPTSGGYTDTQYF. The CDR3 nucleotides read TGCGCCAGCAGCCAAGATCTTAGCCCGACTAGCGGGGGCTACACAGATACGCAGTATTTT.

The chain employs TRBV28 and TRBJ1-1, with 7 bases lining up with TRBD1. The CDR3 is made up of 14 amino acids. J gave up 4 bases and V 2 bases, and 4 bases lay outside the gene matches. Germline-derived CDR1 and CDR2 are MDHEN and SYDVKM. As DNA, the CDR3 is TGTGCCAGCAGTTTACGGCAGGGGGGCACTGAAGCTTTCTTT. Its translation: CASSLRQGGTEAFF.

The rearrangement uses TRBV6-5 and TRBJ2-5; D is ambiguous. V lost 7 bases and J 4 bases, leaving 7 bases between the germline ends. Germline V gene data show CDR1 as MNHEY and CDR2 as SVGAGI. The length of the CDR3 is 11 residues. CDR3 coding DNA: TGTGCCAGCACCCTGTTAGAGACCCAGTACTTC. Amino acid sequence: CASTLLETQYF.

The CDR3 region is CASSLGGLAGTDTQYF. The CDR3 DNA is TGTGCCAGCAGCTTGGGGGGACTAGCGGGGACAGATACGCAGTATTTT. The chain joins TRBV5-4 to TRBJ2-3, with 13 bases aligning to TRBD2. The CDR3 length is 16 residues. V gave up 0 bases and J gave up 3 bases; unmatched junction bases: 1. Germline-derived CDR1 and CDR2 are SGHNT and YYREEE (reference sequence).

CDR3 loop: CASSEYTGKGGYTF. CDR3 nucleotide sequence: TGTGCCAGCAGTGAATATACAGGGAAAGGTGGCTACACCTTC. V is TRBV25-1 and J is TRBJ1-2, with a weak D call TRBD1 (6 bases). The germline gives CDR1 MGHDK, CDR2 SYGVNS. V was shortened by 0 bases and J by 7 bases, with 12 bases between the two germline ends. CDR3 size: 14 residues.

This clone was observed a handful of times. The genes are TRBV30 and TRBJ2-5; a weak D match, TRBD1 (5 bases). V lost 5 bases, J lost 5 bases, and 9 bases lay in between. Germline CDR1 is GTSNPN and CDR2 is SVGIG (reference sequence). The CDR3 length is 11 residues. The CDR3 here is CAWGWGETQYF. The CDR3 nucleotides read TGTGCCTGGGGCTGGGGCGAGACCCAGTACTTC.

The chain uses TRBV19 and TRBJ1-2, with D unresolved. This CDR3 is built from 13 residues. Trimming pared 3 bases from V and 7 bases from J, leaving 12 bases between. Germline V gene lookup returns CDR1 LNHDA and CDR2 SQIVND (reference sequence). The CDR3 spells CASSINVSGGYTF. The CDR3 nucleotides read TGTGCCAGTAGTATCAACGTGTCCGGTGGCTACACCTTC.

The V gene is TRBV6-6, the J gene TRBJ1-5; D not certain. V lost 5 bases to trimming and J lost 8 bases, with 7 bases between them. Germline V gene sequence: CDR1 MNHNY, CDR2 SVGAGI (reference sequence). The CDR3 loop spans 11 amino acids. In DNA, the CDR3 is TGTGCCAGCAGTAAGGAGGAGCCCCAGCATTTT. Translated: CASSKEEPQHF.

The chain uses TRBV9 and TRBJ1-3; D is uncertain. Trimming cost V 4 bases and J 1 base, with 12 bases left between them. This CDR3 is built from 15 residues. CDR1 and CDR2 from the germline V gene are SGDLS and YYNGEE. The CDR3 region has the DNA TGTGCCAGCAGCCCCCACGGTGAATCTGGAAACACCATATATTTT. Translation: CASSPHGESGNTIYF.

The genes are TRBV5-1 and TRBJ2-7, with TRBD1 identical over 7 bases. The CDR3 runs to 13 residues. Trimming at V came to 4 bases and at J to 2 bases, leaving 3 bases not matched to a gene. Germline V gives CDR1 SGHRS, CDR2 YFSETQ. The DNA for the CDR3 is TGCGCCAGCAGCCGACAGGGTACCTACGAGCAGTACTTC. The encoded protein is CASSRQGTYEQYF.

In DNA form, the CDR3 reads TGTGCCAGCAGCCAAGGGGGCTTCCCCTCAGGGGCAGATACGCAGTATTTT. This gives the protein CASSQGGFPSGADTQYF. The chain has TRBV14 and TRBJ2-3, with D maybe TRBD1 (6 bases). Trimming pared 1 base from V and 4 bases from J, leaving 18 bases between. This CDR3 is 17 amino acids long. CDR1 is SGHDN and CDR2 is FVKESK in the germline V gene. The variable domain in full, with the rest retrieved from reference TRBV14 and TRBJ2-3, is EAGVTQFPSHSVIEKGQTVTLRCDPISGHDNLYWYRRVMGKEIKFLLHFVKESKQDESGMPNNRFLAERTGGTYSTLKVQPAELEDSGVYFCASSQGGFPSGADTQYFGPGTRLTVL.

CDR3: CASSMLQGDSPLHF. The CDR3 bases are TGTGCCAGTAGTATGTTGCAGGGGGATTCACCCCTCCACTTT. This sequence joins TRBV19 and TRBJ1-6; 7 bases map to TRBD1. Trimming took 3 bases from V and 8 from J; bases not matched to a gene: 4. CDR1 and CDR2 from the germline V gene are LNHDA and SQIVND (reference sequence). CDR3 size: 14 residues.

The chain couples TRBV6-6 to TRBJ2-1, with a weak D call TRBD2 (6 bases). The CDR3 consists of 14 residues. Trimming pared 0 bases from V and 5 bases from J, leaving 8 bases between. Germline V lookup: CDR1 MNHNY, CDR2 SVGAGI (reference sequence). The chain's CDR3 is CASSYSEGNNEQFF. In nucleotides, the CDR3 is TGTGCCAGCAGTTACTCGGAGGGCAACAATGAGCAGTTCTTC.

The J gene is TRBJ2-5, the V gene TRBV6-5; 8 bases agree with TRBD2. The DNA end favors TRBJ2-7, so the J call may be wrong. Per the germline V gene, CDR1 is MNHEY and CDR2 is SVGAGI. The length of the CDR3 is 14 residues. This chain's CDR3 is CASRIAGLPYEQYF. The CDR3 DNA follows: TGTGCCAGCCGCATAGCGGGGCTCCCCTACGAGCAGTACTTC.